One T cell receptor (beta chain) is described in this entry. This record comes from a study of blood T cell repertoires in COVID-19. Method: immunoSEQ multiplex PCR; TCRdb's copy keeps in-frame clones and lacks some. The sample lists 170,000 or so clones, approximately 87% occurring once. CDR3 size: 15 residues. The germline gives CDR1 SGHVS, CDR2 FQNEAQ. V lost 5 bases, J lost 4 bases, and 7 bases stayed unmatched. Source material: peripheral blood. The V and J genes are TRBV7-8 and TRBJ1-1, with 10 bases lining up with TRBD1. The TCR sequence derives from a woman younger than 35 who had recovered from COVID-19. CDR3 nucleotide sequence: TGTGCCAGCAGCACACGAGACAGGGGGCTCACTGAAGCTTTCTTT. Its translation is CASSTRDRGLTEAFF.